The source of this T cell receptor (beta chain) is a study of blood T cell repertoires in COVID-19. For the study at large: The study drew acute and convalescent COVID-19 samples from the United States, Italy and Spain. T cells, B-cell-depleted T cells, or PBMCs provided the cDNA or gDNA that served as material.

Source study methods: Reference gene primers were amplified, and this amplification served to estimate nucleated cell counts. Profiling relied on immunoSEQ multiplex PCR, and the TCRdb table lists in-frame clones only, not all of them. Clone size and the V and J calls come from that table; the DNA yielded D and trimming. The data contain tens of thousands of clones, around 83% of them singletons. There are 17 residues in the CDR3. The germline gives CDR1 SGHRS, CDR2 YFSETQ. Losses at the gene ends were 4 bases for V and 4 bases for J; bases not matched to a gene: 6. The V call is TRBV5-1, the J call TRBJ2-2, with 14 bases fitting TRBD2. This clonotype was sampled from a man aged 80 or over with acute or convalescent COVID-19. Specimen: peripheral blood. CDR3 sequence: CASSTGLAGGGTGELFF. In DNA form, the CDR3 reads TGCGCCAGCAGCACCGGACTAGCGGGAGGTGGCACCGGGGAGCTGTTTTTT.